The rows below give T cell receptor beta chains drawn from one sample of a study of cytomegalovirus exposure and HLA in healthy donors. The data were produced by immunoSEQ multiplex PCR, yet TCRdb's version contains in-frame clones alone and is incomplete. The table has under 150,000 clones, approximately 80% seen once. The material sequenced was PBMCs. These receptors were taken from a male donor in good health and CMV-seropositive. Both conserved end residues are part of each CDR3. A D gene is named only where the DNA matches it firmly. Some rows have no size entry. The others give once, few or many, or a class for an expanded clone.

V	D	J	size	DNA	CDR3
TRBV5-1	-	TRBJ2-7	once	TGCGCCAGCAGCTTGGATAGGGGAACCTACGAGCAGTACTTC	CASSLDRGTYEQYF
TRBV5-1	-	TRBJ2-6	-	TGCGCCAGCAGCTTGTGGGGGGAAAGAGGGGTAAGTTCTGGGGCCAACGTCCTGACTTTC	CASSLWGERGVSSGANVLTF
TRBV19	TRBD2	TRBJ2-1	-	TGTGCCAGTACTAAGACTAGCAGGAATGAGCAGTTCTTC	CASTKTSRNEQFF
TRBV25-1	TRBD1	TRBJ2-3	-	TGTGCCAGCAGCAGACAGGGGGGAAGAGATACGCAGTATTTT	CASSRQGGRDTQYF
TRBV6-5	TRBD1	TRBJ2-7	few	TGTGCCAGCAGTTACTCCCCGGGACAGGGGTCCTACGAGCAGTACTTC	CASSYSPGQGSYEQYF
TRBV11-2	-	TRBJ2-2	-	TGTGCCAGCAGCTTAGATCTGCAGGTCGCACCGAACACCGGGGAGCTGTTTTTT	CASSLDLQVAPNTGELFF
TRBV9	TRBD2	TRBJ2-1	-	TGTGCCAGCAGCGTAGTATCCGGGGGGATCAATGAGCAGTTCTTC	CASSVVSGGINEQFF
TRBV10-3	-	TRBJ2-7	-	TGTGCCATCAGTGAGTCGGGGCCACAGGAGCAGTACTTC	CAISESGPQEQYF
TRBV2	-	TRBJ2-7	-	TGTGCCAGCAGTGGACAGGTCCACGAGCAGTACTTC	CASSGQVHEQYF
TRBV6-5	TRBD1	TRBJ1-6	few	TGTGCCAGCAGTTTGACAGGGTGGAGTTATAATTCACCCCTCCACTTT	CASSLTGWSYNSPLHF
TRBV6-6	TRBD1	TRBJ1-5	few	TGTGCCAGCAGTTACCGACAGGGGCCGTTCCATCAGCCCCAGCATTTT	CASSYRQGPFHQPQHF
TRBV7-6	TRBD2	TRBJ2-1	-	TGTGCCAGCACCTTAATGCGGACTAGCGGGGCAAGCTCCTACAATGAGCAGTTCTTC	CASTLMRTSGASSYNEQFF
TRBV7-3	TRBD2	TRBJ2-7	-	TGTGCCAGCAGCCCCGGCGGGAGCTCCTACGAGCAGTACTTC	CASSPGGSSYEQYF
TRBV19	-	TRBJ2-2	-	TGTGCCAGTAGTTGGGGAGACACCGGGGAGCTGTTTTTT	CASSWGDTGELFF
TRBV30	-	TRBJ1-5	-	TGTGCCTGGAGTAGAGGCAGCCATAGCAATCAGCCCCAGCATTTT	CAWSRGSHSNQPQHF
TRBV6-5	TRBD2	TRBJ2-3	-	TGTGCCAGCAGGCCGGGACTAGCGGCAGATACGCAGTATTTT	CASRPGLAADTQYF
TRBV5-1	-	TRBJ1-2	-	TGCGCCAGCAGCTTGGCTACAGGGTGGAACTATGGCTACACCTTC	CASSLATGWNYGYTF
TRBV11-2	TRBD2	TRBJ2-1	-	TGTGCCAGCAGCTTAGATGGGTCCGGGACTAGCGGGAAGAATGAGCAGTTCTTC	CASSLDGSGTSGKNEQFF
TRBV5-1	TRBD2	TRBJ2-1	-	TGCGCCAGCAGCTGGGGACTAGCAATGAATGAGCAGTTCTTC	CASSWGLAMNEQFF
TRBV28	-	TRBJ2-7	-	TGTGCCAGCAGTTTACTCAGCAGGACTGGAGAGCAGTACTTC	CASSLLSRTGEQYF
TRBV7-8	TRBD2	TRBJ2-5	-	TGTGCCAGCAGCGAGTGGCCTAGCGGGCCCCAAGAGACCCAGTACTTC	CASSEWPSGPQETQYF
TRBV9	TRBD2	TRBJ2-3	-	TGTGCCAGCAGCGTCGACGGGGGGACAGATACGCAGTATTTT	CASSVDGGTDTQYF